The present T cell receptor (beta chain) was sequenced within a study of CD8 T cells in ankylosing spondylitis. On this clonotype itself: The antigen remains unidentified.

Study-wide results and limits: Apparently characteristic of ankylosing spondylitis blood was a TCR beta motif (about 8 highly homologous variants).

V lost 2 bases to trimming and J lost 1 base, with 9 bases between them. The CDR3 spans 15 residues. In germline, CDR1 is MGHDK, CDR2 SYGVNS. Each CDR3 protein gets one entry after TCRdb re-called the 5' RACE reads with MiXCR. The sample shows some 840,000 distinct CDR3 sequences, 12% of them seen only once. The rearrangement links TRBV25-1 to TRBJ2-1; unclear D gene. The sample comprised blood, either unsorted or a sorted T cell fraction (not recorded which). The sequence derives from a male donor with ankylosing spondylitis. The CDR3 DNA reads as TGTGCCAGCAGTGAAAAGGCCGTATCCTACAATGAGCAGTTCTTC. Translated: CASSEKAVSYNEQFF.